Below are 10 T cell receptor beta chains sequenced from a single sample in a study of shared clonotypes between healthy human individuals. TCRdb keeps only in-frame clones here, not all; method: immunoSEQ multiplex PCR. The repertoire holds some 490,000 clones, with 78% as singletons. Specimen: PBMCs. These receptors were taken from a woman aged 40 to 50 in good health. Some clones in this sample may be carry-over from other donors' samples.

V is TRBV5-6 and J is TRBJ2-7; 7 bases agree with TRBD1. Germline V gene sequence: CDR1 SGHDT, CDR2 YYEEEE. This CDR3 comprises 13 residues. After removal of 0 bases from V and 6 bases from J, the junction contained 3 bases not matched to a gene. The DNA of the CDR3 is TGTGCCAGCAGCTTGGGACAGGGAACCGAGCAGTACTTC. Protein sequence: CASSLGQGTEQYF.

V and J are TRBV11-2 and TRBJ2-5, with TRBD2 identical over 12 bases. The DNA end favors TRBJ2-7, so the J call may be wrong. CDR3 length: 14 residues. Per germline, CDR1 SGHAT and CDR2 FQNNGV. In nucleotides, the CDR3 is TGTGCCAGCACCCTCGGACTAGCGGGATACGAGCAGTACTTC. This sequence encodes CASTLGLAGYEQYF.

This clone was counted between two and nine times. The chain has TRBV30 and TRBJ1-5; the D is unclear. Trimming left V 2 bases short and J 3 bases short, with 8 bases between. CDR3 length: 13 residues. Germline values: CDR1 GTSNPN, CDR2 SVGIG (reference sequence). The CDR3: CAWSMGINQPQHF. The CDR3 nucleotides are TGTGCCTGGAGTATGGGGATCAATCAGCCCCAGCATTTT.

J is TRBJ2-7 and V is TRBV9; TRBD2 agrees at 9 bases. Germline V lookup: CDR1 SGDLS, CDR2 YYNGEE. V lost 0 bases and J lost 2; bases outside the gene matches: 3. This CDR3 spans 15 amino acids. CDR3: CASSVGREGAYEQYF. The CDR3 coding sequence is TGTGCCAGCAGCGTAGGGCGGGAGGGGGCCTACGAGCAGTACTTC.

The V gene is TRBV29-1, the J gene TRBJ2-7, with 8 bases lining up with TRBD1. Trimming removed 4 bases from V and 6 bases from J; junction bases left unmatched: 5. There are 12 residues in the CDR3. The germline V gene encodes CDR1 SQVTM and CDR2 ANQGSEA. The CDR3 DNA sequence: TGCAGCGTTGGGACAGGGAATGCCGAGCAGTACTTC. Residues: CSVGTGNAEQYF.

CDR3 DNA sequence: TGTGCCAGCAGTTTATTAACTTCCGGACTAGCGCAATACGAGCAGTACTTC. This translates into CASSLLTSGLAQYEQYF. The chain joins TRBV27 to TRBJ2-7; TRBD2 aligns across 9 bases. The trim removed 1 base at V and 4 bases at J, leaving 11 bases unmatched. The CDR3 has 17 amino acids. The V gene's germline CDR1 is MNHEY and CDR2 SMNVEV (reference sequence).

This clone was picked up a small number of times. V is TRBV7-2 and J is TRBJ2-7; D is uncertain. Germline V gives CDR1 SGHTA, CDR2 FQGNSA. Trimming cost V 1 base and J 1 base, with 5 bases left between them. CDR3 length equals 13 residues. The CDR3 here is CASSLDSSYEQYF. CDR3 coding DNA: TGTGCCAGCAGCTTAGACTCATCCTACGAGCAGTACTTC.

This clone appeared once. The V and J genes are TRBV7-7 and TRBJ2-2; 11 nucleotides agree with TRBD1. There are 15 residues in the CDR3. With V trimmed by 5 bases and J by 5 bases, 4 bases remained unmatched. Germline V CDR1 and CDR2: SSHAT, FNYEAQ (reference sequence). The CDR3 is CASSPDRGRTGELFF. The CDR3 bases are TGTGCCAGCAGCCCGGACAGGGGGCGGACCGGGGAGCTGTTTTTT.

V and J are TRBV7-9 and TRBJ2-2; perhaps TRBD2 as D (6 bases). The V and J ends lost 2 bases and 3 bases respectively, with 13 bases between them. In germline, CDR1 is SEHNR, CDR2 FQNEAQ (reference sequence). The CDR3 runs to 16 residues. The CDR3, as DNA: TGTGCCAGCAGCTTATTACCCGGAGGGGACACCGGGGAGCTGTTTTTT. Residues: CASSLLPGGDTGELFF.

About this clone: This likely came from a read error, as a far larger clone is one base away. The rearrangement links TRBV4-2 to TRBJ1-2, with D tentatively TRBD1 (5 bases). CDR1 LGHNA and CDR2 YNFKEQ come from the germline V gene. The CDR3 spans 15 residues. This CDR3 is CASSPSGAESYGHTF. The CDR3 coding sequence is TGTGCCAGCAGCCCATCCGGGGCCGAGTCCTATGGCCACACCTTC.